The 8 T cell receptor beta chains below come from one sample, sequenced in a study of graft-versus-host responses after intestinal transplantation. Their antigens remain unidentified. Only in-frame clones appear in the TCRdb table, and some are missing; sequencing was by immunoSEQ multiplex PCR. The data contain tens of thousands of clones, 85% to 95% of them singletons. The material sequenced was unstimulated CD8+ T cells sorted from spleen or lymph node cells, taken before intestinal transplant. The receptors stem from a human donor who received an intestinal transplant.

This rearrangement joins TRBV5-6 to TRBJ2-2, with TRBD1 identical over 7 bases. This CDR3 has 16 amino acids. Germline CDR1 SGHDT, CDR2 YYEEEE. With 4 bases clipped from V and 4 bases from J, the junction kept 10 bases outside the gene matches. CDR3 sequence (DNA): TGTGCCAGCAGCCTTCCCACAGGGGCCCTCACCGGGGAGCTGTTTTTT. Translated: CASSLPTGALTGELFF.

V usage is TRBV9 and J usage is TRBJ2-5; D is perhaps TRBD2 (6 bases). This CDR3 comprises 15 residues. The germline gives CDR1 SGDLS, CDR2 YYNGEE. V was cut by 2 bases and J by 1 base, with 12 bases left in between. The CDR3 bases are TGTGCCAGCAGCGTTGTCGGGAGAGTCCAAGAGACCCAGTACTTC. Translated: CASSVVGRVQETQYF.

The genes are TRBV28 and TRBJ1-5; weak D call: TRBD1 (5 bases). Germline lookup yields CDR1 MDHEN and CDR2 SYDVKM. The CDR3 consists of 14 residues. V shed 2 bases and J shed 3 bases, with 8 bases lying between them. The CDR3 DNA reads TGTGCCAGCAGTTTAGACAGATACAATCAGCCCCAGCATTTT. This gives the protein CASSLDRYNQPQHF.

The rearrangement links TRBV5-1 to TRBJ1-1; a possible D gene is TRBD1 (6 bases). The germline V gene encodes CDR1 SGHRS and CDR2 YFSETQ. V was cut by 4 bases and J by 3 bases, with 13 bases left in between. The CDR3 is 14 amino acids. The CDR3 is CASSPRDTDTEAFF. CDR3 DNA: TGCGCCAGCAGCCCCCGGGACACCGACACTGAAGCTTTCTTT.

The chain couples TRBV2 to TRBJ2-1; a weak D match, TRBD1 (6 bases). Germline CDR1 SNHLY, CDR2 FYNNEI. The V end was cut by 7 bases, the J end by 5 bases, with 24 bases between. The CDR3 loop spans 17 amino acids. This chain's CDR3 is CASTPATGTRGNNEQFF. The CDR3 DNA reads TGTGCCAGCACCCCGGCTACCGGGACAAGGGGAAACAATGAGCAGTTCTTC.

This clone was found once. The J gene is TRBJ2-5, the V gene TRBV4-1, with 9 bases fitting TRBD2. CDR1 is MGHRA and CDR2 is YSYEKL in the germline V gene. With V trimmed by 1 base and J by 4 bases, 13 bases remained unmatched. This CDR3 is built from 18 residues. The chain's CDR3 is CASSQVIAGVVWGETQYF. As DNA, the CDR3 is TGCGCCAGCAGCCAAGTAATAGCGGGAGTGGTTTGGGGAGAGACCCAGTACTTC.

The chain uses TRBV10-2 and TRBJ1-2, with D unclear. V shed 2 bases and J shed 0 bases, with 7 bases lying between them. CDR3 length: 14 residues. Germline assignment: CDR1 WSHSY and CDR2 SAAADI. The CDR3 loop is CASSEADTNYGYTF. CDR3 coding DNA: TGCGCCAGCAGTGAGGCAGACACTAACTATGGCTACACCTTC.

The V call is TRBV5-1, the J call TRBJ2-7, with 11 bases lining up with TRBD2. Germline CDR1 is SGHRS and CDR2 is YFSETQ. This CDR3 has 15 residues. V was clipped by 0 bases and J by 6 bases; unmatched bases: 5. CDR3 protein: CASSLAPLAGGEQYF. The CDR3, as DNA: TGCGCCAGCAGCTTGGCTCCCCTAGCGGGAGGCGAGCAGTACTTC.